Shown below are 16 T cell receptor beta chains from a single sample sequenced in a study of OX40 agonist ivuxolimab in advanced cancers. Clones were read by immunoSEQ multiplex PCR, and TCRdb kept only the in-frame ones, dropping some. The profile shows tens of thousands of clones, more than 75% of them singletons. The starting material was CD4+ or CD8+ T cells sorted from blood, obtained in a trial of the OX40 agonist ivuxolimab. These receptors originate from an adult with an advanced solid tumor such as melanoma, head and neck, liver or kidney cancer.

The chain employs TRBV9 and TRBJ2-5; 10 bases match TRBD2. V gave up 4 bases and J gave up 1 base; unmatched junction bases: 1. The CDR3 consists of 14 residues. Looked up from germline, CDR1 is SGDLS and CDR2 is YYNGEE. CDR3 bases: TGTGCCAGCAGCATAGCGGGGGGCCAAGAGACCCAGTACTTC. This translates into CASSIAGGQETQYF.

By share of the sample, this clone is large. The genes are TRBV4-1 and TRBJ2-5; 7 bases align to TRBD2. Germline V gene data show CDR1 as MGHRA and CDR2 as YSYEKL. Unmatched junction bases numbered 6, after V lost 2 bases and J lost 0 bases. This CDR3 is 16 amino acids long. CDR3 DNA: TGCGCCAGCAGCCAAATGCTAGCGGTGTACCAAGAGACCCAGTACTTC. The encoded protein is CASSQMLAVYQETQYF.

The chain employs TRBV27 and TRBJ2-1; the match to TRBD2 covers 9 bases. Germline CDR1 is MNHEY and CDR2 is SMNVEV (reference sequence). V gave up 3 bases and J gave up 8 bases; unmatched junction bases: 8. This CDR3 has 15 residues. CDR3 region: CASSFSRAGGYEQFF. CDR3 coding DNA: TGTGCCAGCAGTTTTTCTCGAGCGGGAGGCTATGAGCAGTTCTTC.

This clone occurred once. The junction does not match germline at one end; this may be a read error. The chain joins TRBV7-7 to TRBJ2-1; D is unresolved. The CDR3 is 13 amino acids. The germline CDR1 and CDR2 sequences are SSHAT and FNYEAQ (reference sequence). The CDR3 is CASSSLPQNEQFF. CDR3 DNA sequence: TGTGCTAGCAGCTCCCTCCCGCAGAATGAGCAGTTCTTC.

The chain couples TRBV5-1 to TRBJ2-5; unclear D gene. The end of the DNA fits TRBJ2-7 better, so the J call may be wrong. Germline V CDR1 and CDR2: SGHRS, YFSETQ. The CDR3 runs 14 residues. The CDR3 loop is CASSLTHASYEQYF. The CDR3 nucleotides read TGCGCCAGCAGCCTAACACATGCCTCCTACGAGCAGTACTTC.

This sequence joins TRBV5-1 and TRBJ1-1, with a possible D match to TRBD1 (5 bases). Trimming removed 5 bases at V and 4 bases at J, with 9 bases between. The CDR3 is made up of 12 amino acids. Germline V gene data show CDR1 as SGHRS and CDR2 as YFSETQ. The CDR3 spells CASSPGRTEAFF. DNA of the CDR3: TGCGCCAGCAGTCCAGGGCGCACTGAAGCTTTCTTT.

This CDR3 is CASSQERTGGYGYTF. The CDR3 bases are TGCGCCAGCAGCCAAGAGAGAACAGGGGGATATGGCTACACCTTC. The chain recombines TRBV4-3 with TRBJ1-2; 8 bases align to TRBD1. CDR1 is LGHNA, CDR2 YSLEER, per germline. Unmatched junction bases numbered 5, after V lost 0 bases and J lost 5 bases. The CDR3 is 15 amino acids.

The chain has TRBV28 and TRBJ2-7; 7 bases match TRBD2. Germline CDR1 and CDR2: MDHEN and SYDVKM. V lost 3 bases and J lost 6; bases outside the gene matches: 5. The CDR3 loop spans 13 amino acids. The CDR3 nucleotides read TGTGCCAGCAGTTTCGCGGGAGCTCCCGAGCAGTACTTC. Protein: CASSFAGAPEQYF.

The chain combines TRBV14 with TRBJ1-1; D not certain. There are 15 residues in the CDR3. The V and J ends lost 1 base and 3 bases respectively, with 12 bases between them. Germline loops: CDR1 SGHDN, CDR2 FVKESK. The CDR3 DNA reads as TGTGCCAGCAGCCAAGGAAGCTATTGGGACACTGAAGCTTTCTTT. Encoded protein: CASSQGSYWDTEAFF.

The rearrangement joins TRBV7-9 to TRBJ1-1; D is perhaps TRBD1 (5 bases). V was cut by 7 bases and J by 1 base, with 16 bases left in between. The CDR3 consists of 15 residues. The germline V gene encodes CDR1 SEHNR and CDR2 FQNEAQ (reference sequence). The CDR3 loop is CASTPSRASNTEAFF. The CDR3 bases are TGTGCCAGCACCCCATCCAGGGCCTCGAACACTGAAGCTTTCTTT. Variable domain in full (rest from reference TRBV7-9 and TRBJ1-1): DTGVSQNPRHKITKRGQNVTFRCDPISEHNRLYWYRQTLGQGPEFLTYFQNEAQLEKSRLLSDRFSAERPKGSFSTLEIQRTEQGDSAMYLCASTPSRASNTEAFFGQGTRLTVV.

This sequence joins TRBV4-1 and TRBJ2-1, with 7 positions matching TRBD1. After removal of 4 bases from V and 6 bases from J, the junction contained 6 bases not matched to a gene. The CDR3 has 14 residues. Per germline, CDR1 MGHRA and CDR2 YSYEKL. The CDR3 DNA follows: TGCGCCAGCAGCCCAATGACAGGGTTCAATGAGCAGTTCTTC. It is translated as CASSPMTGFNEQFF.

V usage is TRBV7-9 and J usage is TRBJ2-7, with D perhaps TRBD1 (6 bases). The V gene lost 5 bases and the J gene lost 4 bases, with 15 bases spanning the gap. The CDR3 contains 14 residues. Germline values: CDR1 SEHNR, CDR2 FQNEAQ (reference sequence). The CDR3 coding sequence is TGTGCCAGCAGCGATCCGGGACATTCTTACGAGCAGTACTTC. This translates into CASSDPGHSYEQYF. Together with reference TRBV7-9 and TRBJ2-7, the CDR3 gives the full variable domain: DTGVSQNPRHKITKRGQNVTFRCDPISEHNRLYWYRQTLGQGPEFLTYFQNEAQLEKSRLLSDRFSAERPKGSFSTLEIQRTEQGDSAMYLCASSDPGHSYEQYFGPGTRLTVT.

This clone was counted once. The chain recombines TRBV6-5 with TRBJ2-7; D call uncertain. The germline V gene encodes CDR1 MNHEY and CDR2 SVGAGI. Trimming left V 2 bases short and J 3 bases short, with 8 bases between. The CDR3 contains 13 residues. The CDR3 DNA reads as TGTGCCAGCAGTTACGCCCCAGGCTACGAGCAGTACTTC. Translation gives CASSYAPGYEQYF.

This sequence joins TRBV2 and TRBJ1-2; TRBD1 matches at 9 bases. This CDR3 region has 13 residues. The V gene's germline CDR1 is SNHLY and CDR2 FYNNEI. Trimming removed 10 bases from V and 3 bases from J; junction bases left unmatched: 6. The CDR3 sequence is CAIRDRADYGYTF. Here the CDR3 DNA reads TGTGCCATTAGGGACAGGGCCGACTATGGCTACACCTTC.

The V gene is TRBV5-5, the J gene TRBJ2-1, with a possible D match to TRBD2 (6 bases). Germline CDR1 reads SGHKS; CDR2 reads YYEKEE (reference sequence). The CDR3 sequence is 15 residues long. Trimming pared 0 bases from V and 4 bases from J, leaving 11 bases between. The CDR3 DNA reads as TGTGCCAGCAGCTTGGCGCATCGGGGGTACAATGAGCAGTTCTTC. Translation: CASSLAHRGYNEQFF.

The J gene is TRBJ2-3, the V gene TRBV4-3, with D perhaps TRBD1 or TRBD2 (6 bases each). The germline gives CDR1 LGHNA, CDR2 YSLEER. V lost 1 base, J lost 0 bases, and 17 bases lay in between. The CDR3 sequence is 18 residues long. The CDR3 region has the DNA TGCGCCAGCAGCCAAGCTCCGGGGGCGACTTCTAGCACAGATACGCAGTATTTT. It yields the protein CASSQAPGATSSTDTQYF.